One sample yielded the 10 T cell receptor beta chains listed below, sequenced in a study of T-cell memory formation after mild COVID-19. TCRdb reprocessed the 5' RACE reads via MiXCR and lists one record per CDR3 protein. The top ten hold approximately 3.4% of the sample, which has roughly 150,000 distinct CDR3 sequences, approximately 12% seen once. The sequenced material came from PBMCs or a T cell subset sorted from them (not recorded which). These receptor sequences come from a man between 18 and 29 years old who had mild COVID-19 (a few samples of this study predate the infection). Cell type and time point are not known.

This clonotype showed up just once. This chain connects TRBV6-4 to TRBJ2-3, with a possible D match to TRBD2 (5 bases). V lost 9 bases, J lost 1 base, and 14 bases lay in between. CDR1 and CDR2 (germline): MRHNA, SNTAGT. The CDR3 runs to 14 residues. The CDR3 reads CARMMTRGTDTQYF. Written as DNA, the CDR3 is TGTGCCAGGATGATGACGCGGGGCACAGATACGCAGTATTTT.

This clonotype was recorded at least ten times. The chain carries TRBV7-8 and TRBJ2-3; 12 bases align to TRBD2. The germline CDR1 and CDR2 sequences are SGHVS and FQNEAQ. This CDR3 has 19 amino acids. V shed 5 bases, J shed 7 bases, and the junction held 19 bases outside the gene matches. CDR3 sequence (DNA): TGTGCCAGCAGCCAAGGACAGGACCAAAGGGGACTAGCGGGCAATACGCAGTATTTT. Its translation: CASSQGQDQRGLAGNTQYF.

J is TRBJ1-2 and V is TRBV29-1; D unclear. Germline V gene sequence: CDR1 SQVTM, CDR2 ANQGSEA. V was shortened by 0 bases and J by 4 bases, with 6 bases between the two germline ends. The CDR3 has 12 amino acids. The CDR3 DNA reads TGCAGCGTTGAAGATCAGCTCTATGGCTACACCTTC. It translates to CSVEDQLYGYTF.

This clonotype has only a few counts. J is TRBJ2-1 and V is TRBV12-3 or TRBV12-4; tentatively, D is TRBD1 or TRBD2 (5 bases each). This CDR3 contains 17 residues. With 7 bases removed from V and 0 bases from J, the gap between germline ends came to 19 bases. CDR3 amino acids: CASTLGVGAFSYNEQFF. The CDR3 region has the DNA TGTGCCAGCACCTTGGGGGTCGGGGCCTTCTCCTACAATGAGCAGTTCTTC.

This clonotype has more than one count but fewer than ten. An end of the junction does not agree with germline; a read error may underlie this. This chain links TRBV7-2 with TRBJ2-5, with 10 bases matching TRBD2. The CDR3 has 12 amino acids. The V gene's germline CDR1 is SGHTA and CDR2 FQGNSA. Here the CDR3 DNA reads TGTGCCAGCAGCTTAGGAGCGGGGGGGCCTTCCTTC. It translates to CASSLGAGGPSF.

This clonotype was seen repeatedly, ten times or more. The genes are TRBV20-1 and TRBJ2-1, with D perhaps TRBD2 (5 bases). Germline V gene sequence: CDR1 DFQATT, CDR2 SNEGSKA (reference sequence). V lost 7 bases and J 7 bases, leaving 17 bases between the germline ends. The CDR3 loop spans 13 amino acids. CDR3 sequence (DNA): TGCAGTGTTGGAGGCATCCCCGCGAATGAGCAGTTCTTC. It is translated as CSVGGIPANEQFF.

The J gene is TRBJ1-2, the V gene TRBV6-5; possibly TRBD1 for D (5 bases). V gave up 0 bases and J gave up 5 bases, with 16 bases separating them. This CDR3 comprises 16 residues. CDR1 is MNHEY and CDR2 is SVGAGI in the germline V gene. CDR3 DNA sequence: TGTGCCAGCAGTTACTCGAACCCAGGGAAGGAGTATGGCTACACCTTC. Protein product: CASSYSNPGKEYGYTF.

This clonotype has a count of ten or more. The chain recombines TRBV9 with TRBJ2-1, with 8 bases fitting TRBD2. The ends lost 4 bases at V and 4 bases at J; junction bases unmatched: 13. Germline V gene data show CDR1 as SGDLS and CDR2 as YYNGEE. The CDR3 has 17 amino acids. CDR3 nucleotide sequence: TGTGCCAGCAGCCCTGGGGCGGCTAGCGGGTCTTACAATGAGCAGTTCTTC. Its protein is CASSPGAASGSYNEQFF.

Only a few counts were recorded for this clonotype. The CDR3 region has the DNA TGTGCCAGCAGTTTCAGTAGGACTAATGAAAAACTGTTTTTT. Translated: CASSFSRTNEKLFF. The chain links TRBV27 to TRBJ1-4; D call uncertain. The CDR3 runs 14 residues. V was trimmed by 3 bases and J by 2 bases, leaving 7 bases between them. In germline, CDR1 is MNHEY, CDR2 SMNVEV (reference sequence).

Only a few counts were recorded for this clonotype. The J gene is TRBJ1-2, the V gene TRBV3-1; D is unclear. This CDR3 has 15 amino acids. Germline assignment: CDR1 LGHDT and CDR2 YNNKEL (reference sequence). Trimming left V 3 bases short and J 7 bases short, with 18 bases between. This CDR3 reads CASSHLFSRRSGYTF. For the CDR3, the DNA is TGTGCCAGCAGCCATCTTTTCAGCCGTCGGTCTGGCTACACCTTC. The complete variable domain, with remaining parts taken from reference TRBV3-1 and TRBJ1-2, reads DTAVSQTPKYLVTQMGNDKSIKCEQNLGHDTMYWYKQDSKKFLKIMFSYNNKELIINETVPNRFSPKSPDKAHLNLHINSLELGDSAVYFCASSHLFSRRSGYTFGSGTRLTVV.